The 2 T cell receptor beta chains listed next were all sequenced from one sample in a study of identical twins. TCRdb redid the calling of the 5' RACE reads with MiXCR, one entry per CDR3 protein. The sample yields hundreds of thousands of distinct CDR3 sequences, 8% to 9% seen once. In addition, the sample was reused for a study of yellow fever vaccine responses in identical twins.

Sequences were obtained from memory (CD45RO+) T cells sorted from blood. Receptor source: a woman between 18 and 29 years old in good health.

This clonotype was counted ten times or more. The CDR3, as DNA: TGTGCCAGCAGCTCGGGACAGGCCCCCTACGAGCAGTACTTC. Residues: CASSSGQAPYEQYF. The chain recombines TRBV5-8 with TRBJ2-7; 8 positions agree with TRBD1. CDR3 length: 14 residues. Trimming took 3 bases from V and 2 from J; bases not matched to a gene: 4. CDR1 SGHTS and CDR2 YDEGEE come from the germline V gene.

Ten or more counts support this clonotype. This chain joins TRBV20-1 and TRBJ1-2, with 8 bases identical to TRBD1. This CDR3 spans 14 amino acids. V shed 1 base and J 4 bases; nucleotides not matched to a gene: 5. Germline CDR1 reads DFQATT; CDR2 reads SNEGSKA (reference sequence). The CDR3 spells CSARGAQGGYGYTF. DNA for the CDR3: TGCAGTGCTAGAGGTGCACAGGGGGGCTATGGCTACACCTTC.